Listed below are T cell receptor beta chains from one sample, sequenced in a study of shared clonotypes between healthy human individuals. The method was immunoSEQ multiplex PCR; TCRdb's version includes in-frame clones alone and lacks a portion of them. The table shows approximately 95,000 clones, with roughly 69% occurring only once. Sequenced: memory CD8+ T cells sorted from blood. Receptor source: a man in his thirties or forties in good health. The CDR3 runs from the conserved cysteine through the conserved F or W. The D gene is left open where the match is weak. Clone size is not always given. Where it is, it says once, few, many or a class for expanded clones.

V gene	D gene	clone size	J gene	CDR3 protein	CDR3 DNA
TRBV15	TRBD1	NA	TRBJ2-1	CATSVPGTGGLGGEQFF	TGTGCCACCAGCGTACCCGGGACAGGGGGTTTGGGAGGTGAGCAGTTCTTC
TRBV6-4	NA	NA	TRBJ2-2	CASSDSKGPGELFF	TGTGCCAGCAGTGACTCGAAGGGCCCCGGGGAGCTGTTTTTT
TRBV6-6	NA	NA	TRBJ1-2	CASRGTNYGYTF	TGTGCCAGCAGAGGGACTAACTATGGCTACACCTTC
TRBV29-1	NA	few	TRBJ2-7	CSVKSSDFESGEQYF	TGCAGTGTGAAGTCTAGCGACTTTGAATCGGGCGAGCAGTACTTC
TRBV7-9	TRBD1	NA	TRBJ1-2	CASSLAQGQGAVGGYTF	TGTGCCAGCAGCTTAGCCCAGGGACAGGGGGCGGTAGGTGGCTACACCTTC
TRBV30	NA	NA	TRBJ1-4	CALVDVRKPNEKLFF	TGTGCGTTAGTGGATGTCAGGAAGCCTAATGAAAAACTGTTTTTT
TRBV4-1	NA	NA	TRBJ1-1	CASSHSVGDLDTEAFF	TGCGCCAGCAGCCATTCAGTAGGGGATTTGGACACTGAAGCTTTCTTT
TRBV27	NA	NA	TRBJ1-4	CASSDFLRGVGEKLFF	TGTGCCAGCAGTGACTTTTTGCGGGGAGTAGGGGAAAAACTGTTTTTT
TRBV18	NA	NA	TRBJ2-5	CASSPPQFGGIGETQYF	TGTGCCAGCTCACCACCGCAGTTCGGCGGGATAGGCGAGACCCAGTACTTC
TRBV19	NA	few	TRBJ2-1	CATSIWGNKYNEQFF	TGTGCCACCTCCATTTGGGGCAATAAGTACAATGAGCAGTTCTTC
TRBV5-4	TRBD1	many	TRBJ1-1	CASSLVEGAVTEAFF	TGTGCCAGCAGCTTGGTGGAGGGGGCAGTGACTGAAGCTTTCTTT
TRBV7-9	TRBD1	many	TRBJ2-1	CASSLDRFDEQFF	TGTGCCAGCAGCTTGGACAGGTTCGATGAGCAGTTCTTC
TRBV15	TRBD1	few	TRBJ1-1	CATSRVGTAFGDTEAFF	TGTGCCACCAGCAGAGTTGGGACAGCTTTTGGGGACACTGAAGCTTTCTTT
TRBV5-1	NA	NA	TRBJ2-4	CASSLDGSSKNIQYF	TGCGCCAGCAGCTTGGACGGGTCGTCCAAAAACATTCAGTACTTC
TRBV27	TRBD1	few	TRBJ2-7	CASSLRASRDRGPSYEQYF	TGTGCCAGCAGTTTGCGGGCATCGCGGGACAGGGGTCCCTCCTACGAGCAGTACTTC
TRBV10-1	TRBD2	NA	TRBJ2-7	CASRGTSGSVAYEQYF	TGCGCCAGCAGGGGGACTAGCGGGAGCGTGGCCTACGAGCAGTACTTC
TRBV5-1	NA	NA	TRBJ2-1	CASSLGPSSYNEQFF	TGTGCCAGCAGCTTAGGGCCGAGCTCCTACAATGAGCAGTTCTTC
TRBV10-2	NA	NA	TRBJ1-1	CASSPGQWNTEAFF	TGCGCCAGCAGTCCCGGACAATGGAACACTGAAGCTTTCTTT
TRBV29-1	NA	NA	TRBJ2-5	CSVEGYGSWQETQYF	TGCAGCGTTGAGGGGTACGGGAGTTGGCAAGAGACCCAGTACTTC
TRBV4-1	TRBD2	NA	TRBJ2-7	CTSSQAVAGQSYEQYF	TGCACCAGCAGCCAAGCCGTAGCGGGTCAGTCCTACGAGCAGTACTTC
TRBV10-3	NA	NA	TRBJ2-7	CAISGPGRPYEQYF	TGTGCCATCAGTGGACCAGGCCGCCCCTACGAGCAGTACTTC
TRBV11-2	NA	NA	TRBJ1-1	CASSNLEGLNTEAFF	TGTGCCAGCAGCAACCTGGAAGGGCTAAACACTGAAGCTTTCTTT